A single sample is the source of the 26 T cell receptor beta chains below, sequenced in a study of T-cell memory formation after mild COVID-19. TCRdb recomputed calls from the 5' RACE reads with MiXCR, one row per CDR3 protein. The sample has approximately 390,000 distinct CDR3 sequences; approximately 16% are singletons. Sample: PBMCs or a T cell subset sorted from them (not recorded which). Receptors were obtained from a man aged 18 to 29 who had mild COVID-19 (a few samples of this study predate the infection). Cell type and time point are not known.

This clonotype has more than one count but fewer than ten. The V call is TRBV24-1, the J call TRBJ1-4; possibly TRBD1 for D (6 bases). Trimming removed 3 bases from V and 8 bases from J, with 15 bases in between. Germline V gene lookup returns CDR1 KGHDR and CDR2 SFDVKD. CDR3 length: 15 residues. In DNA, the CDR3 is TGTGCCACCAGTGATCCTACCACAGGGAACGAAAAACTGTTTTTT. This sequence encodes CATSDPTTGNEKLFF.

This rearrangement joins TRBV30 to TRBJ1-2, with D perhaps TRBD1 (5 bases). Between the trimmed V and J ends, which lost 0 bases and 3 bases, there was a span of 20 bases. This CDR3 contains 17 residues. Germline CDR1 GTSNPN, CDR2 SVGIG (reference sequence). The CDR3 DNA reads TGTGCCTGGAGTGTACGAAGAGGGACTTTAACCTACTATGGCTACACCTTC. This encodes CAWSVRRGTLTYYGYTF.

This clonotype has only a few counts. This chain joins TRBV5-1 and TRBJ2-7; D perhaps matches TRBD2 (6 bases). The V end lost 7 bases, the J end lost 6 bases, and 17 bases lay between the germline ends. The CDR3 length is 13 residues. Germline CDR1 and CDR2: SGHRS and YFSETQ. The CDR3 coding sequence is TGCGCCAGCCAAGACAACCCGGAGGGCGAGCAGTACTTC. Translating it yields CASQDNPEGEQYF. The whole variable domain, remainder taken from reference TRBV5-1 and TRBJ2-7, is KAGVTQTPRYLIKTRGQQVTLSCSPISGHRSVSWYQQTPGQGLQFLFEYFSETQRNKGNFPGRFSGRQFSNSRSEMNVSTLELGDSALYLCASQDNPEGEQYFGPGTRLTVT.

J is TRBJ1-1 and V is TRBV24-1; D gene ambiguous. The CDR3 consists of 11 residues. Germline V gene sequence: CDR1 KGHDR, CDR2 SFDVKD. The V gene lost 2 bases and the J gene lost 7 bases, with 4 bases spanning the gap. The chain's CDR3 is CATSDYGEAFF. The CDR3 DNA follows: TGTGCCACCAGTGATTATGGTGAAGCTTTCTTT.

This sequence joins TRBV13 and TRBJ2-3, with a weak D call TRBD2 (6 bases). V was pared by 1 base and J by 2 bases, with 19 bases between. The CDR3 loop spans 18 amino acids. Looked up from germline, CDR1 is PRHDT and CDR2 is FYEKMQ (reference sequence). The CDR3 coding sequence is TGTGCCAGCAGCTTAGCCCCTCCGGGGCGGGGCTACACAGATACGCAGTATTTT. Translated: CASSLAPPGRGYTDTQYF.

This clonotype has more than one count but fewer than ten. CDR3 bases: TGTGCCAGCAGCTTGGGGACAGGGGGCGCGGGTGGCTACACCTTC. Residues: CASSLGTGGAGGYTF. This chain links TRBV7-6 with TRBJ1-2; the match to TRBD1 covers 12 bases. Germline V gene sequence: CDR1 SGHVS, CDR2 FNYEAQ. This CDR3 contains 15 residues. J lost 7 bases, V lost 3 bases, and 6 bases had no gene match.

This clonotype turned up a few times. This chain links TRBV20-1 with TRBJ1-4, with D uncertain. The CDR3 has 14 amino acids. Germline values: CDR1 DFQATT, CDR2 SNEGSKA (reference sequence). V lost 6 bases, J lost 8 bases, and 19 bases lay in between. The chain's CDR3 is CSAPDTSTGEKLFF. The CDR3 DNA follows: TGCAGTGCACCTGACACCTCGACGGGGGAAAAACTGTTTTTT.

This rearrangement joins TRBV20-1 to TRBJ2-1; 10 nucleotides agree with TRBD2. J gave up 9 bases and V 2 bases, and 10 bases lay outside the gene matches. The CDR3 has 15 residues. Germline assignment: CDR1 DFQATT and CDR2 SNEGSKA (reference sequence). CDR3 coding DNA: TGCAGTGCTAGACCGAGCGTGAGCGGGGGGGTTGAGCAGTTCTTC. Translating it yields CSARPSVSGGVEQFF.

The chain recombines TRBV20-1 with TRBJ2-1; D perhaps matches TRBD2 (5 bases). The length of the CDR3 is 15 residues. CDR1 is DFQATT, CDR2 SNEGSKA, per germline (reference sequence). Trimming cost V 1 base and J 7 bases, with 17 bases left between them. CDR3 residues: CSARVASRPLNEQFF. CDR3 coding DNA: TGCAGTGCTAGAGTGGCTAGCAGGCCCTTGAATGAGCAGTTCTTC.

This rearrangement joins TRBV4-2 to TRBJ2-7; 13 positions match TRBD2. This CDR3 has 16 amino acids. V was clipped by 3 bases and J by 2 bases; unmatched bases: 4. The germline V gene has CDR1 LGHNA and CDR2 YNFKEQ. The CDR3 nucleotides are TGTGCCAGCAGCCACCGTACTAGCGGGGGGGCCTACGAGCAGTACTTC. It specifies CASSHRTSGGAYEQYF.

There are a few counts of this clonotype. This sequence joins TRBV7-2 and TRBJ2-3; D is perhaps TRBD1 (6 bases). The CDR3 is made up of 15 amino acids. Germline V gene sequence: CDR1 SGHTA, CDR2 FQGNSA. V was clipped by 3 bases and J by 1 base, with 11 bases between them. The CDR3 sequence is CASSFVPGGTDTQYF. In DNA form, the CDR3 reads TGTGCCAGCAGCTTTGTTCCAGGGGGCACAGATACGCAGTATTTT.

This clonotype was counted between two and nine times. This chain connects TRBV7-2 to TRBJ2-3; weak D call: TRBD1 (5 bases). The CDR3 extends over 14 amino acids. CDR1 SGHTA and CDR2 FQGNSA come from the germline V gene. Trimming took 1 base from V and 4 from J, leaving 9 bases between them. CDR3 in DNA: TGTGCCAGCAGCTTAGACTGGGGCTCAGATACGCAGTATTTT. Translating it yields CASSLDWGSDTQYF.

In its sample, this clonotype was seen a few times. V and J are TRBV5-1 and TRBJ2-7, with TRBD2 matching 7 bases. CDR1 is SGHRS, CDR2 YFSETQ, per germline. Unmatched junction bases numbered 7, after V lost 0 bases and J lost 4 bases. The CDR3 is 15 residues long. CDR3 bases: TGCGCCAGCAGCTTGGATTTTCAGGGACTATACGAGCAGTACTTC. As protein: CASSLDFQGLYEQYF.

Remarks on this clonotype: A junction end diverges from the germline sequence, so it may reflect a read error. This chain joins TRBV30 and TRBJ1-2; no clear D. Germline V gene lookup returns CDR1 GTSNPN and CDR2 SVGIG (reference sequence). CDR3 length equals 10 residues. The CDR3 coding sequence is TGTGCCTATGGACGGCCTCTTACTTTCTTC. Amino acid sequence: CAYGRPLTFF.

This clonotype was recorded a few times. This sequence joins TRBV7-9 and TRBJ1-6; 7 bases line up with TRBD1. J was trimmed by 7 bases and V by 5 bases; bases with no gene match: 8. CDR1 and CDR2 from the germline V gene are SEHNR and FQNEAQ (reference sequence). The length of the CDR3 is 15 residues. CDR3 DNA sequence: TGTGCCAGCAGCAACGACAGGGCTGGAAATTCACCCCTCCACTTT. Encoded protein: CASSNDRAGNSPLHF.

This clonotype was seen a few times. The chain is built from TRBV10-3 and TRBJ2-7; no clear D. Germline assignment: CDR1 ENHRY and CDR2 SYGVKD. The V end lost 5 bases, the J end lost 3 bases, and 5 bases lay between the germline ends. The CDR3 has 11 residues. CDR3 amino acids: CAISRGYEQYV. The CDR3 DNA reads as TGTGCCATCAGTCGCGGCTACGAGCAGTACGTC.

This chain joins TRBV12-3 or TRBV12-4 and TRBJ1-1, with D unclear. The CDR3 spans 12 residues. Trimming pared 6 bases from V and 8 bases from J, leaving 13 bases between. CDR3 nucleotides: TGTGCCAGCAGCCAACCCCGGGTGGAAGCTTTCTTT. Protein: CASSQPRVEAFF.

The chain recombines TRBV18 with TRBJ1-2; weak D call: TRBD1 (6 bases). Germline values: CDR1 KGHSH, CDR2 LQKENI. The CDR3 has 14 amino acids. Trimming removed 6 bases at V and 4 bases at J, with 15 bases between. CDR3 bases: TGTGCCAGCTCCCAAGGACAGCCCACCTATGGCTACACCTTC. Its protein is CASSQGQPTYGYTF.

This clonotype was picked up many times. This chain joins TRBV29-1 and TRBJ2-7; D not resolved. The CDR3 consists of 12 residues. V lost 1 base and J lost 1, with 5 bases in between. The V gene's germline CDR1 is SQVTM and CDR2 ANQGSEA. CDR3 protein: CSVEGDSYEQYF. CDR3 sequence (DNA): TGCAGCGTTGAAGGGGATTCCTACGAGCAGTACTTC.

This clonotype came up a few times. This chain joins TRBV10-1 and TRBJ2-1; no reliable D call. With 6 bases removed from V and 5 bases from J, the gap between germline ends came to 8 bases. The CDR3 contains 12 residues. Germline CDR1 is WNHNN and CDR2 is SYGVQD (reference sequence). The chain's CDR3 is CASSAADNEQFF. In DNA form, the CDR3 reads TGCGCCAGCAGCGCCGCAGACAATGAGCAGTTCTTC.

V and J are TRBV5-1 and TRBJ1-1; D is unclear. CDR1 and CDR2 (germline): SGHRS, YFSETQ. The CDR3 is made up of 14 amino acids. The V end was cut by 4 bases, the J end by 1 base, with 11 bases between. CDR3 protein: CASSQRSSNTEAFF. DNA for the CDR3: TGCGCCAGCAGCCAGAGGTCCTCGAACACTGAAGCTTTCTTT.

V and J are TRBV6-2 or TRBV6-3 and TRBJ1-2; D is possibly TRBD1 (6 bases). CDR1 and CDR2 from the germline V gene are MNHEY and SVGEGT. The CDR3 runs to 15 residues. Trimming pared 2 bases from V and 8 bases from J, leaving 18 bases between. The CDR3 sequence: CASSYGPTGSNGYTF. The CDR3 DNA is TGTGCCAGCAGTTACGGCCCCACAGGGAGCAACGGCTACACCTTC.

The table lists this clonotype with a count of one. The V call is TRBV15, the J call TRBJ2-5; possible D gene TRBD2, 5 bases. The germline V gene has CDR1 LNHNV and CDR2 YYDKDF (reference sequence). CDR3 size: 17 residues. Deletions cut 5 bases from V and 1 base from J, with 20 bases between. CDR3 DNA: TGTGCCACCAGCGGCCACCTCGAGGGAATTGGCCAAGAGACCCAGTACTTC. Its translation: CATSGHLEGIGQETQYF. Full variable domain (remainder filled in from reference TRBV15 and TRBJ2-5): DAMVIQNPRYQVTQFGKPVTLSCSQTLNHNVMYWYQQKSSQAPKLLFHYYDKDFNNEADTPDNFQSRRPNTSFCFLDIRSPGLGDTAMYLCATSGHLEGIGQETQYFGPGTRLLVL.

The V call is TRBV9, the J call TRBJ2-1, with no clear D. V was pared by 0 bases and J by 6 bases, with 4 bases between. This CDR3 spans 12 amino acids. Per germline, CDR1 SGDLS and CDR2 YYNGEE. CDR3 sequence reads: CASSVEGNEQFF. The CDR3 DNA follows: TGTGCCAGCAGCGTAGAAGGCAATGAGCAGTTCTTC.

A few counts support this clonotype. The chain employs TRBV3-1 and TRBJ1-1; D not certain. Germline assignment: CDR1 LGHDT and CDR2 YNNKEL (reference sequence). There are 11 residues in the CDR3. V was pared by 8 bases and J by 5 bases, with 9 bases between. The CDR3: CASGPGTEAFF. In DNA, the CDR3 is TGTGCCAGCGGCCCCGGTACTGAAGCTTTCTTT.

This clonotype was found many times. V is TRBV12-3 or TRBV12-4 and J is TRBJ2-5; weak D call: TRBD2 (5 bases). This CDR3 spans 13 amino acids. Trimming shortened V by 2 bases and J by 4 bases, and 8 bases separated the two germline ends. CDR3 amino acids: CASSLLGGETQYF. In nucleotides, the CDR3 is TGTGCCAGCAGTTTATTAGGAGGAGAGACCCAGTACTTC.